The T cell receptor (beta chain) described here comes from a study of blood T cells in healthy people across ages. Peripheral blood from each donor was collected in a volume of 9.5 to 10 milliliters. From germline, CDR1 is SGHRS and CDR2 YFSETQ. The CDR3 contains 16 residues. The V and J ends lost 7 bases and 4 bases respectively, with 21 bases between them. Using a J-beta primer mix together with a sample-barcoded 5' primer, a second PCR was run for roughly 6 to 11 cycles. Every cDNA molecule bore a tag from a template-switch adaptor containing 12 random nucleotides. MiXCR was run by TCRdb on the 5' RACE reads, yielding one entry per CDR3 protein. The sample consists of about 580,000 distinct CDR3 sequences, around half of them appearing once.

This clonotype was sampled from a man at least 80 years old in good health. The chain joins TRBV5-1 to TRBJ2-1; D assignment may be TRBD1 or TRBD2 (6 bases each). The sample consisted of blood. The DNA for the CDR3 is TGCGCCAGCTGTATTGGGGGGCCGAGCCAATACAATGAGCAGTTCTTC. Its translation is CASCIGGPSQYNEQFF.